Shown below are 27 T cell receptor beta chains from a single sample sequenced in a study of blood T cell repertoires in COVID-19. Sequencing was performed with immunoSEQ multiplex PCR; in TCRdb, only in-frame clones are kept and a portion is missing. The sample shows 360,000 or so clones, more than 75% of them seen only once. Input material: PBMCs or T cells enriched from blood (not recorded which). Receptors originate from a woman aged 25 to 39 who had recovered from COVID-19.

The rearrangement uses TRBV7-9 and TRBJ1-2; TRBD1 agrees at 7 bases. V gave up 5 bases and J gave up 3 bases; unmatched junction bases: 12. Germline CDR1 reads SEHNR; CDR2 reads FQNEAQ (reference sequence). CDR3 length: 16 amino acids. The CDR3: CASSPRRAGGYYGYTF. CDR3 nucleotides: TGTGCCAGCAGCCCGAGACGGGCAGGGGGTTACTATGGCTACACCTTC.

The chain combines TRBV2 with TRBJ1-2, with 8 bases lining up with TRBD1. CDR1 SNHLY and CDR2 FYNNEI come from the germline V gene. J gave up 8 bases and V 6 bases, and 8 bases lay outside the gene matches. The CDR3 sequence is 13 residues long. CDR3 sequence (DNA): TGTGCCAGCAGCGGGGACAGGTTGGAGGGCTACACCTTC. Translation: CASSGDRLEGYTF.

This chain connects TRBV28 to TRBJ2-1; TRBD2 matches 10 bases. Per the germline V gene, CDR1 is MDHEN and CDR2 is SYDVKM. Germline trimming cut 5 bases from V and 3 bases from J; bases unmatched to any gene: 7. The CDR3 extends over 16 amino acids. The CDR3 here is CASSDPASGGYNEQFF. The CDR3 nucleotides read TGTGCCAGCAGTGACCCGGCTAGCGGGGGCTACAATGAGCAGTTCTTC.

The chain combines TRBV7-2 with TRBJ1-1; 9 positions match TRBD1. This CDR3 is built from 13 residues. The junction had 3 bases not matched to a gene; V was cut back by 4 bases and J by 6 bases. Germline V gene lookup returns CDR1 SGHTA and CDR2 FQGNSA. The chain's CDR3 is CASSYGTGPEAFF. CDR3 nucleotides: TGTGCCAGCAGCTACGGGACAGGGCCTGAAGCTTTCTTT.

The sample holds a few counts of this clone. The rearrangement joins TRBV4-2 to TRBJ2-7; 14 bases map to TRBD2. The CDR3 consists of 15 residues. Unmatched junction bases numbered 8, after V lost 7 bases and J lost 6 bases. Germline V gene data show CDR1 as LGHNA and CDR2 as YNFKEQ. CDR3 coding DNA: TGTGCCAGCAAGGGACTAGCGGGAGTAGGGTCCGAGCAGTACTTC. Translation gives CASKGLAGVGSEQYF.

The chain joins TRBV27 to TRBJ1-2, with TRBD1 identical over 8 bases. The CDR3 covers 13 residues. The J segment lost 3 bases and the V segment lost 3 bases, leaving 0 bases of the junction unmatched. Germline V gives CDR1 MNHEY, CDR2 SMNVEV (reference sequence). The CDR3 loop reads CASSLTGDYGYTF. CDR3 bases: TGTGCCAGCAGTTTGACAGGGGACTATGGCTACACCTTC.

This clone was observed a handful of times. This sequence joins TRBV12-3 or TRBV12-4 and TRBJ2-7; D unclear. Between the trimmed V and J ends, which lost 4 bases and 3 bases, there was a span of 7 bases. The CDR3 consists of 12 residues. The CDR3 sequence is CASSSYNYEQYF. In DNA, the CDR3 is TGTGCCAGCAGTTCGTACAACTACGAGCAGTACTTC.

The gene calls are TRBV18 and TRBJ2-3, with D perhaps matching TRBD2 (6 bases). CDR1 is KGHSH, CDR2 LQKENI, per germline. V dropped 2 bases and J dropped 1 base, with 16 bases sitting between them. There are 17 residues in the CDR3. The CDR3 sequence: CASSPIGRGTGTDTQYF. CDR3 coding DNA: TGTGCCAGCTCACCAATAGGTCGGGGGACGGGCACAGATACGCAGTATTTT.

This chain connects TRBV6-1 to TRBJ1-1; D is uncertain. The CDR3 runs to 14 residues. Germline V gene data show CDR1 as MNHNS and CDR2 as SASEGT. V lost 2 bases, J lost 5 bases, and 12 bases lay in between. CDR3 sequence reads: CASSEPDRETEAFF. DNA for the CDR3: TGTGCCAGCAGTGAACCTGATAGGGAGACTGAAGCTTTCTTT.

The chain recombines TRBV28 with TRBJ2-2; 12 nucleotides match TRBD1. CDR3 length equals 16 residues. CDR1 and CDR2 (germline): MDHEN, SYDVKM. V lost 3 bases and J lost 4; bases outside the gene matches: 3. The CDR3 region has the DNA TGTGCCAGCAGTTTGGGGACAGGGGGCATCACCGGGGAGCTGTTTTTT. Encoded protein: CASSLGTGGITGELFF.

This chain joins TRBV10-2 and TRBJ1-1; TRBD1 might be the D (6 bases). V dropped 5 bases and J dropped 3 bases, with 16 bases sitting between them. The CDR3 has 15 residues. Germline lookup yields CDR1 WSHSY and CDR2 SAAADI. The CDR3 loop reads CASSRGGRGDTEAFF. CDR3 sequence (DNA): TGCGCCAGCAGTAGGGGGGGGAGGGGTGACACTGAAGCTTTCTTT.

Comment on this clone: Other DNA variants within this sample encode the same CDR3. The rearrangement uses TRBV5-6 and TRBJ2-5; D remains unclear. The CDR3 covers 13 residues. V lost 0 bases, J lost 3 bases, and 6 bases lay in between. CDR1 SGHDT and CDR2 YYEEEE come from the germline V gene. The CDR3 DNA sequence: TGTGCCAGCAGCTTGGTGAGAGAAGAGACCCAGTACTTC. It is translated as CASSLVREETQYF.

The chain couples TRBV7-6 to TRBJ1-1, with D unclear. The CDR3 is 13 residues long. CDR1 and CDR2 from the germline V gene are SGHVS and FNYEAQ. Trimming stripped 5 bases from V and 1 base from J, with 8 bases between. The CDR3 DNA follows: TGTGCCAGCAGCACACATGAGAACACTGAAGCTTTCTTT. It translates to CASSTHENTEAFF.

The DNA for the CDR3 is TGTGCCAGCAGTGAATGGCGGGGGACTAGCGGAGGCCAAGAGACCCAGTACTTC. Translating it yields CASSEWRGTSGGQETQYF. V is TRBV6-1 and J is TRBJ2-5; 11 nucleotides agree with TRBD2. The CDR3 covers 18 residues. Trimming took 2 bases from V and 1 from J; bases not matched to a gene: 9. CDR1 and CDR2 from the germline V gene are MNHNS and SASEGT.

V is TRBV14 and J is TRBJ2-1; weak D call: TRBD1 (5 bases). Germline lookup yields CDR1 SGHDN and CDR2 FVKESK. V gave up 0 bases and J gave up 9 bases, with 12 bases separating them. This CDR3 region has 14 residues. The CDR3 protein is CASSQEKGRPEQFF. The CDR3 region has the DNA TGTGCCAGCAGCCAAGAGAAGGGGCGCCCTGAGCAGTTCTTC.

The chain uses TRBV13 and TRBJ1-1, with D perhaps TRBD1 (5 bases). The CDR3 length is 15 residues. Germline assignment: CDR1 PRHDT and CDR2 FYEKMQ (reference sequence). Trimming took off 5 bases at V and 3 bases at J, with 16 bases between the two ends. As DNA, the CDR3 is TGTGCCAGCAGCCCCCGGGGAGGGGAGTACACTGAAGCTTTCTTT. As protein: CASSPRGGEYTEAFF. The full variable domain, completed using reference TRBV13 and TRBJ1-1, is AAGVIQSPRHLIKEKRETATLKCYPIPRHDTVYWYQQGPGQDPQFLISFYEKMQSDKGSIPDRFSAQQFSDYHSELNMSSLELGDSALYFCASSPRGGEYTEAFFGQGTRLTVV.

The V call is TRBV5-4, the J call TRBJ1-4; D remains unclear. The germline gives CDR1 SGHNT, CDR2 YYREEE (reference sequence). V was pared by 4 bases and J by 0 bases, with 10 bases between. The CDR3 has 15 amino acids. The CDR3 region is CASSSARATNEKLFF. CDR3 sequence (DNA): TGTGCCAGCAGCAGCGCCCGTGCAACTAATGAAAAACTGTTTTTT.

The chain employs TRBV11-2 and TRBJ2-7, with D perhaps TRBD1 (6 bases). Germline assignment: CDR1 SGHAT and CDR2 FQNNGV. This CDR3 comprises 14 residues. V was cut by 5 bases and J by 2 bases, with 13 bases left in between. The CDR3 coding sequence is TGTGCCAGCAGCCTAACAGAGGGGGCCTACGAGCAGTACTTC. Protein sequence: CASSLTEGAYEQYF.

The chain is built from TRBV20-1 and TRBJ2-5; D is undetermined. Germline V gene lookup returns CDR1 DFQATT and CDR2 SNEGSKA (reference sequence). CDR3 length equals 10 residues. Trimming stripped 6 bases from V and 5 bases from J, with 7 bases between. CDR3 sequence (DNA): TGCAGTGCGTACGCGGAGACCCAGTACTTC. It is translated as CSAYAETQYF.

This chain uses TRBV16 with TRBJ2-7, with 7 bases aligning to TRBD1. The CDR3 spans 17 residues. Trimming cost V 3 bases and J 0 bases; bases outside gene matches: 11. Germline V gene sequence: CDR1 KGHSY, CDR2 FQNENV. The CDR3 is CASSQRGQPNYSYEQYF. The DNA for the CDR3 is TGTGCCAGCAGCCAGAGGGGACAGCCAAACTACTCCTACGAGCAGTACTTC.

CDR3 DNA sequence: TGTGCCAGCAGCGCAGGACAGGGTACCTCCTACGAGCAGTACTTC. Its translation: CASSAGQGTSYEQYF. V and J are TRBV5-4 and TRBJ2-7, with 8 bases aligning to TRBD1. V was clipped by 4 bases and J by 0 bases; unmatched bases: 6. CDR3 size: 15 residues. The germline CDR1 and CDR2 sequences are SGHNT and YYREEE (reference sequence). Combining the CDR3 with reference TRBV5-4 and TRBJ2-7 gives the whole variable domain ETGVTQSPTHLIKTRGQQVTLRCSSQSGHNTVSWYQQALGQGPQFIFQYYREEENGRGNFPPRFSGLQFPNYSSELNVNALELDDSALYLCASSAGQGTSYEQYFGPGTRLTVT.

The chain has TRBV28 and TRBJ2-7; no clear D gene. The V end lost 6 bases, the J end lost 3 bases, and 15 bases lay between the germline ends. Germline values: CDR1 MDHEN, CDR2 SYDVKM. This CDR3 has 14 amino acids. CDR3 loop: CASSPPVSGYEQYF. The CDR3 nucleotides read TGTGCCAGCAGCCCCCCGGTTTCGGGCTACGAGCAGTACTTC.

This rearrangement joins TRBV2 to TRBJ2-5; the match to TRBD2 covers 8 bases. Germline V gene data show CDR1 as SNHLY and CDR2 as FYNNEI. This CDR3 contains 14 residues. J gave up 5 bases and V 7 bases, and 9 bases lay outside the gene matches. The CDR3 nucleotides are TGTGCCAGCATTGGACTAGCTGCCGGGGAGACCCAGTACTTC. Protein sequence: CASIGLAAGETQYF.

This chain joins TRBV2 and TRBJ1-5, with TRBD1 matching over 8 bases. Per the germline V gene, CDR1 is SNHLY and CDR2 is FYNNEI. CDR3 length equals 15 residues. V shed 5 bases and J 8 bases; nucleotides not matched to a gene: 11. CDR3 sequence reads: CASSSLDREYEPQHF. The DNA of the CDR3 is TGTGCCAGCAGTTCCTTGGACAGGGAATATGAGCCCCAGCATTTT.

J is TRBJ1-3 and V is TRBV7-9; D is perhaps TRBD1 (5 bases). V was cut by 5 bases and J by 4 bases, with 15 bases left in between. Germline CDR1 SEHNR, CDR2 FQNEAQ (reference sequence). This CDR3 region has 15 residues. CDR3 loop: CASSETRVAGNTIYF. The CDR3 nucleotides are TGTGCCAGCAGCGAGACCAGGGTGGCGGGAAACACCATATATTTT. Supplemented by reference TRBV7-9 and TRBJ1-3, the full variable domain reads DTGVSQNPRHKITKRGQNVTFRCDPISEHNRLYWYRQTLGQGPEFLTYFQNEAQLEKSRLLSDRFSAERPKGSFSTLEIQRTEQGDSAMYLCASSETRVAGNTIYFGEGSWLTVV.

This chain uses TRBV5-1 with TRBJ2-1; D is uncertain. V was cut by 0 bases and J by 0 bases, with 7 bases left in between. CDR1 is SGHRS, CDR2 YFSETQ, per germline. The CDR3 has 15 amino acids. The CDR3 region has the DNA TGCGCCAGCAGCTTGGTGGTCAGCTCCTACAATGAGCAGTTCTTC. The encoded protein is CASSLVVSSYNEQFF.

The chain recombines TRBV5-5 with TRBJ1-1; 7 bases line up with TRBD1. This CDR3 spans 16 amino acids. Trimming at V came to 0 bases and at J to 0 bases, leaving 5 bases not matched to a gene. CDR1 and CDR2 (germline): SGHKS, YYEKEE (reference sequence). The CDR3 sequence: CASSLGATGVNTEAFF. CDR3 DNA sequence: TGTGCCAGCAGCTTGGGGGCTACAGGGGTGAACACTGAAGCTTTCTTT.